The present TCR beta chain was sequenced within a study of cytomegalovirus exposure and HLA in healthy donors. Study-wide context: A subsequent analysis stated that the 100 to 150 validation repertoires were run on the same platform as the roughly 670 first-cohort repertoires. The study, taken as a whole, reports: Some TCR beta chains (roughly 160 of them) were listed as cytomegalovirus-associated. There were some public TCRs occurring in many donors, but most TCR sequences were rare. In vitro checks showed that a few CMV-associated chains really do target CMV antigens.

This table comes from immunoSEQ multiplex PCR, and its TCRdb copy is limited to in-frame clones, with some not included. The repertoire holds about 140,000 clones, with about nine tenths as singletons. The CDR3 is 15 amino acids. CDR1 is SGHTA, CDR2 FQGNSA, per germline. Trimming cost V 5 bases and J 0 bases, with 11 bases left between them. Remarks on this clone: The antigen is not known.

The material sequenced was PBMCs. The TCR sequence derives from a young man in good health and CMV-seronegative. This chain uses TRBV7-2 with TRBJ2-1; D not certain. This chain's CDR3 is CASSPSASSYNEQFF. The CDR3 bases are TGTGCCAGCAGCCCGTCGGCTAGCTCCTACAATGAGCAGTTCTTC.